The clone carrying this T cell receptor (beta chain) occurred a few times. Antigen unknown. The source of the sample is a study of CD8+CD57+ T cells in acquired aplastic anemia. Study-wide results and caveats: Simpson's diversity of CD8+ cells was not significantly different in patients compared with controls. Patients and controls were found to share over 25 CD8+ CDR3 sequences.

Genomic DNA constituted the template upon which TCR beta VDJ and CDR3 profiling was performed. One entry per CDR3 protein, called by TCRdb with MiXCR from the reads. Among hundreds of thousands of distinct CDR3 sequences, around 30% were seen once, and the ten largest hold 0.75% to 0.95%. The authors sequenced patients whose flow cytometry had shown CD8+CD57+ cell expansion. The CDR3 runs 12 residues. The V end was cut by 2 bases, the J end by 11 bases, with 16 bases between. CDR1 and CDR2 (germline): GTSNPN, SVGIG (reference sequence). V and J are TRBV30 and TRBJ2-7, with D possibly TRBD1 on 6 matching bases. This TCR was sampled from a human donor with aplastic anemia. Input material: sorted CD4+, CD8+, or CD8+CD57+ T cells (not recorded which) from PBMCs. CDR3 residues: CAWSMTGTSEYF. The CDR3 DNA is TGTGCCTGGAGTATGACCGGGACATCGGAGTACTTC.